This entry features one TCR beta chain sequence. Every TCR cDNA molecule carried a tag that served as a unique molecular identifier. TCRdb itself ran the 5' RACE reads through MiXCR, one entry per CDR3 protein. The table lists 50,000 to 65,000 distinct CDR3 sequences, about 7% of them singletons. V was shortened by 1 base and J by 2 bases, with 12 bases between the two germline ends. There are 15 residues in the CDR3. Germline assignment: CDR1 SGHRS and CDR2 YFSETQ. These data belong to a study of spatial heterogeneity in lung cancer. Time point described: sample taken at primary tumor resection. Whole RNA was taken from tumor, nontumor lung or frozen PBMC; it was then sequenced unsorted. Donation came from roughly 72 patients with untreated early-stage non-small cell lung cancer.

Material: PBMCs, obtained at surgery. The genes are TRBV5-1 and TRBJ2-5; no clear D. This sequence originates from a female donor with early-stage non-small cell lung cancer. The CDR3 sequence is CASSLYGGTQETQYF. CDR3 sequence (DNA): TGCGCCAGCAGCTTGTATGGCGGCACTCAAGAGACCCAGTACTTC.